This is a list of T cell receptor beta chains from one sample in a study of blood T cells in healthy people across ages. From the 5' RACE reads, TCRdb called clonotypes with MiXCR, one entry per CDR3 protein. The table has roughly 1.4 million distinct CDR3 sequences, approximately 60% seen once. The sequenced sample was blood. These receptor sequences come from a man between 18 and 35 years old in good health. Each CDR3 is given with its conserved first and last residue. A D gene is named only where the DNA matches it firmly. Clone size appears in some rows only: once, few, many, or a class for an expanded clone.

-	TRBV12-3/TRBV12-4	-	TRBJ2-3	CASSPIHRRERTDTQYF	TGTGCCAGCAGCCCTATTCATAGACGGGAGAGAACAGATACGCAGTATTTT
few	TRBV20-1	-	TRBJ1-2	CSARAGGAYGYTF	TGCAGTGCTAGGGCCGGGGGCGCATATGGCTACACCTTC
-	TRBV27	TRBD2	TRBJ2-1	CASSLLTSGTDEQFF	TGTGCCAGCAGTTTATTGACTAGCGGGACTGATGAGCAGTTCTTC
-	TRBV11-2	-	TRBJ1-1	CASSLGEVIEAFF	TGTGCCAGCAGCTTAGGGGAGGTTATAGAAGCTTTCTTT
-	TRBV20-1	-	TRBJ1-1	CSARDPLGGNTEAFF	TGCAGTGCTAGAGATCCGCTGGGGGGGAACACTGAAGCTTTCTTT
once	TRBV11-2	-	TRBJ2-3	CASSLDPPWGYTDTQYF	TGTGCCAGCAGCTTAGATCCCCCGTGGGGGTACACAGATACGCAGTATTTT
few	TRBV28	-	TRBJ1-2	CASRDYLGTYGYTF	TGTGCCAGCAGAGATTATCTTGGCACCTATGGCTACACCTTC
few	TRBV20-1	TRBD1	TRBJ1-5	CSASTGGINQPQHF	TGCAGTGCTAGTACAGGGGGGATCAATCAGCCCCAGCATTTT
-	TRBV25-1	-	TRBJ2-3	CASSETRPTTDTQYF	TGTGCCAGCAGTGAAACGCGCCCGACCACAGATACGCAGTATTTT
few	TRBV29-1	-	TRBJ2-1	CSVLVMDSDNEQFF	TGCAGCGTTCTAGTGATGGATTCGGACAATGAGCAGTTCTTC
-	TRBV4-1	-	TRBJ2-7	CASSPVGTSYNEQYF	TGCGCCAGCAGCCCCGTCGGGACTTCCTACAATGAGCAGTACTTC
few	TRBV18	-	TRBJ2-7	CASSPTSQREREQYF	TGTGCCAGCTCACCAACATCTCAACGGGAGCGCGAGCAGTACTTC
few	TRBV5-1	-	TRBJ2-1	CASSLDRINEQFF	TGCGCCAGCAGCCTGGACCGAATCAATGAGCAGTTCTTC
-	TRBV7-2	-	TRBJ2-5	CASSSWDSGTQYF	TGTGCCAGCAGTTCTTGGGACTCAGGGACCCAGTACTTC
-	TRBV2	TRBD2	TRBJ2-1	CASTPLAGLYNEQFF	TGTGCCAGCACCCCACTAGCGGGCCTCTACAATGAGCAGTTCTTC
-	TRBV2	TRBD1	TRBJ1-5	CASSPRQGRGNQPQHF	TGTGCCAGCAGCCCTAGACAGGGGAGAGGCAATCAGCCCCAGCATTTT
-	TRBV7-2	-	TRBJ1-2	CASSTLGRLSNYGYTF	TGTGCCAGCAGCACCCTGGGGAGGCTGAGTAACTATGGCTACACCTTC
-	TRBV27	TRBD2	TRBJ2-1	CASSFPLGEGSNEQFF	TGTGCCAGCAGTTTCCCCCTCGGGGAGGGAAGCAACGAGCAGTTCTTC
-	TRBV6-6	TRBD1	TRBJ2-7	CASSTFSGGFYEQYF	TGTGCCAGCAGCACGTTCTCAGGGGGCTTTTACGAGCAGTACTTC
-	TRBV20-1	-	TRBJ1-2	CSARQGIGYGYTF	TGCAGTGCTAGACAGGGCATCGGGTATGGCTACACCTTC